This record covers a single T cell receptor (beta chain). TCRdb's copy holds only in-frame clones and misses some; the assay was immunoSEQ multiplex PCR. The sample gives some 80,000 clones, approximately 90% of which show up once; around 2.3% is in the top ten. The source of the sample is a study of T cell changes during pregnancy in multiple sclerosis. The germline gives CDR1 SGHRS, CDR2 YFSETQ. The CDR3 length is 15 residues. V lost 2 bases to trimming and J lost 2 bases; unmatched junction nucleotides: 4. This rearrangement joins TRBV5-1 to TRBJ2-7; 10 nucleotides line up with TRBD2. The sequence was collected from a female donor with multiple sclerosis, enrolled in a pregnancy study. The sample was peripheral blood, taken in the first trimester of pregnancy. Here the CDR3 DNA reads TGCGCCAGCAGCTTAAGCGGGAGGGGAACCTACGAGCAGTACTTC. It codes for CASSLSGRGTYEQYF.